This T cell receptor (beta chain) stems from a study of cytomegalovirus exposure and HLA in healthy donors (dated by TCRdb to about 2017). Regarding the research as a whole: The 650 to 750 repertoires of the first cohort and the roughly 120 validation repertoires were produced on the same platform, according to a later analysis. The aim of the study was to test whether cataloging public T cell receptors could identify signatures of past pathogen exposure. A separate validation cohort of over 95 different subjects was used in addition to the roughly 700-subject first cohort. To predict cytomegalovirus infection status, the study brought together high-throughput TCR immunosequencing, statistical association of individual TCRs with disease status, and machine learning. General conclusions and limits of the study: Subsequent analysis determined that TCRs grouped into clusters in the first cohort also showed a tendency toward co-occurrence across the approximately 110 validation repertoires, and approximately 94% of cluster scores exceeded 0. Most TCR sequences were observed very rarely across donors, whereas some public TCRs were present in many individuals. A total of 150 to 200 TCR beta chains were listed by the study as associated with cytomegalovirus. The authors suggested that the approach could potentially be generalized to other disease states and immunological phenotypes. In vitro tests confirmed that a few of the cytomegalovirus-associated TCR beta chains recognize cytomegalovirus antigens. A later analysis lacked HLA typing for the validation cohort, so it scored co-occurrence in that cohort across all 120 or so repertoires. Cytomegalovirus status was reported to be diagnosed by the classifier with high specificity and sensitivity in both the original and validation cohorts.

Separate from the approximately 700-subject first cohort, the validation cohort of 90 to 150 subjects was the group to which the donors belonged. This clone was seen more than once but under ten times. Its antigen is still unknown. Per-base qualities were not stored, and no clone one base away is much larger. V lost 6 bases and J lost 9 bases, and the count of bases not matched to a germline gene is 16. Reading the germline V gene gives CDR1 KGHSH and CDR2 LQKENI. The CDR3 goes from the cysteine to the phenylalanine over 16 residues. Only the CDR3 DNA is retained, 48 bases long and in frame from the first base. The library was prepared using the immunoSEQ multiplex PCR assay. As for the authors' bioinformatics: A statistical classification framework was built to diagnose cytomegalovirus status from the catalog of TCR beta chain sequences. TCRdb re-hosts the immuneACCESS table, in-frame sequences only. Its copies lack some clones; in the studies checked, an unresolved V gene accounts for under half of them, and the cause for the rest is not known. The V and J calls and clone size are taken from that table; D and trimming were inferred from the DNA. The sample has hundreds of thousands of clones on record, about 90% of them singletons. The ten top clones hold 12% of the sample.

This TCR was sampled from a man aged 18-30 years in good health and CMV-seropositive. The sequencing sample was made of PBMCs. This receptor chain uses TRBV18 and TRBJ2-1, and TRBD1 aligns with 8 junction nucleotides. The DNA reads as follows: TGTGCCAGCTCGTCTAGAGACAGGGGATTAATAGGTGAGCAGTTCTTC. This sequence encodes CASSSRDRGLIGEQFF.